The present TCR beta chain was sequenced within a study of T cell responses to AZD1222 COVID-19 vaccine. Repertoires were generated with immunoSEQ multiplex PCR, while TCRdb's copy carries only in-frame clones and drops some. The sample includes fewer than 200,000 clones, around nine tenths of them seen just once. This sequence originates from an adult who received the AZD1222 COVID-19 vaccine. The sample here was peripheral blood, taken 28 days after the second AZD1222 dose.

The CDR3 sequence is CASSYGRGYTF. In DNA, the CDR3 is TGTGCCAGCAGTTACGGGAGGGGCTACACCTTC. The J gene is TRBJ1-2, the V gene TRBV6-2 or TRBV6-3; D unclear. CDR3 length: 11 amino acids. V lost 2 bases and J lost 8, with 6 bases in between. Germline V lookup: CDR1 MNHEY, CDR2 SVGEGT.